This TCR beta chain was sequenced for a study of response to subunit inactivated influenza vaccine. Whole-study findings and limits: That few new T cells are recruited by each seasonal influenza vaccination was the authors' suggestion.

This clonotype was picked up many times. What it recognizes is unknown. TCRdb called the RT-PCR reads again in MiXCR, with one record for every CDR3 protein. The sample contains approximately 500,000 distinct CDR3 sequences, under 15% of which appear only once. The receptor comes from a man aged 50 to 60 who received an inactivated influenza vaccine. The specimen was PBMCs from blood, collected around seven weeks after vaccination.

The CDR3 bases are TGTGCCACCAGTGCCGGTGACATGAACACTGAAGCTTTCTTT. Its protein is CATSAGDMNTEAFF. V and J are TRBV24-1 and TRBJ1-1; D gene uncertain. This CDR3 spans 14 amino acids. Per the germline V gene, CDR1 is KGHDR and CDR2 is SFDVKD. The V end lost 5 bases, the J end lost 0 bases, and 9 bases lay between the germline ends.